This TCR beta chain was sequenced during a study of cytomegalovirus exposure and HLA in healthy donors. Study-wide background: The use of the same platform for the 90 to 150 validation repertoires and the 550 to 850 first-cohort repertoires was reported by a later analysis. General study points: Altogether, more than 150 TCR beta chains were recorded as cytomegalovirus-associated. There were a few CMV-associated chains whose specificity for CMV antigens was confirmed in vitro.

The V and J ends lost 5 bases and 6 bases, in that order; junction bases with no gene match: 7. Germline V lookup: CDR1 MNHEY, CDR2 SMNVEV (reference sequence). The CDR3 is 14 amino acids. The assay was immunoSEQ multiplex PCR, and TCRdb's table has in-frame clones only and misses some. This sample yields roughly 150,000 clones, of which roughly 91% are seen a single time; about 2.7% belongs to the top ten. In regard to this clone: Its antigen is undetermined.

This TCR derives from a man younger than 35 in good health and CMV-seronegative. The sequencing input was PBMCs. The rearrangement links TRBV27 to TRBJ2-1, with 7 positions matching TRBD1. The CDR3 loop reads CASSPGTEINEQFF. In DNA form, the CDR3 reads TGTGCCAGCAGTCCCGGGACAGAAATCAATGAGCAGTTCTTC.